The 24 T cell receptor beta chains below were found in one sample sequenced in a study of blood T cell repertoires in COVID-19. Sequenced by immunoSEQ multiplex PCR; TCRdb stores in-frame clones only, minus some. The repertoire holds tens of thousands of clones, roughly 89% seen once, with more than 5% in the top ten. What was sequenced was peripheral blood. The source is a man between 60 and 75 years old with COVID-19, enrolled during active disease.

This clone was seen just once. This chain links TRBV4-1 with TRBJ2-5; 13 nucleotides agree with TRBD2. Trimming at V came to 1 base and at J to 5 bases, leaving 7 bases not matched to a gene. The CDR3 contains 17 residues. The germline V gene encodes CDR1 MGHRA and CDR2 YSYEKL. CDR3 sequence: CASSQAQLAGGSETQYF. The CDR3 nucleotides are TGCGCCAGCAGCCAAGCCCAACTAGCGGGAGGGTCGGAGACCCAGTACTTC.

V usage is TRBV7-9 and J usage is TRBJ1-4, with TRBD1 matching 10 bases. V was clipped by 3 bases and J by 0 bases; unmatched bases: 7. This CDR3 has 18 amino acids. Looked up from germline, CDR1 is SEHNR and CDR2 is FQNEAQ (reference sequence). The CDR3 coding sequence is TGTGCCAGCAGCTTTATGGACAGGGGGATTGCAACTAATGAAAAACTGTTTTTT. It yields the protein CASSFMDRGIATNEKLFF.

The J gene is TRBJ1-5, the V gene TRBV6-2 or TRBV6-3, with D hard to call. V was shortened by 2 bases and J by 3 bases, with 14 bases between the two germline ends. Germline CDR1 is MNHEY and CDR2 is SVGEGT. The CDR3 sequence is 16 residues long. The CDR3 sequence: CASSYDSGFHNQPQHF. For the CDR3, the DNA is TGTGCCAGCAGTTACGATTCGGGTTTCCACAATCAGCCCCAGCATTTT.

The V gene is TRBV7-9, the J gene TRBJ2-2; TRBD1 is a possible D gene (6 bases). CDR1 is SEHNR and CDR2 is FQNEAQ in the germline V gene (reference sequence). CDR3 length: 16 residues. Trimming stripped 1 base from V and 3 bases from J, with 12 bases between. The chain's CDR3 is CASSLVFGTHTGELFF. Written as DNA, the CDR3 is TGTGCCAGCAGCTTAGTATTTGGGACACACACCGGGGAGCTGTTTTTT.

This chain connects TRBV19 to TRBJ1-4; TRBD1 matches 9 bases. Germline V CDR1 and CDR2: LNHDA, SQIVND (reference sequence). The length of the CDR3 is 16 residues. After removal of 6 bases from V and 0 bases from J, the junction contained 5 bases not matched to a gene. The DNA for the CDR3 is TGTGCCAGTAGCCGGGACAGGGATACAACTAATGAAAAACTGTTTTTT. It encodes CASSRDRDTTNEKLFF.

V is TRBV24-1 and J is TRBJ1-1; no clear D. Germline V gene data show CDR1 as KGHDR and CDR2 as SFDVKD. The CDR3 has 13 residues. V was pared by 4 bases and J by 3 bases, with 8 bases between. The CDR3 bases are TGTGCCACCAGTGAGAGGAGTGACACTGAAGCTTTCTTT. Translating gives CATSERSDTEAFF.

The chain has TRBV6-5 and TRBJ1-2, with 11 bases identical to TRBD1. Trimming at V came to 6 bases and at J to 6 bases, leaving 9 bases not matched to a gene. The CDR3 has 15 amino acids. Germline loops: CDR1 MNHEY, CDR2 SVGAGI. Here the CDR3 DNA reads TGTGCCAGCAGCCTCCAGGGACAGGGGGGAAATGGCTACACCTTC. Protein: CASSLQGQGGNGYTF.

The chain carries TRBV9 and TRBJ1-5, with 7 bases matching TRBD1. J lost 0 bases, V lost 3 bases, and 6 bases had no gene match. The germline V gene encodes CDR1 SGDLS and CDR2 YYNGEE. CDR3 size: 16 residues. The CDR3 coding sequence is TGTGCCAGCAGCGCCCGGGACAGAAATAGCAATCAGCCCCAGCATTTT. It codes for CASSARDRNSNQPQHF.

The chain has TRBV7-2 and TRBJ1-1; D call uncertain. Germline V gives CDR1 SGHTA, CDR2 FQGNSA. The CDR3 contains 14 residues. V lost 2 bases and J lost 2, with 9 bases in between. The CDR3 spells CASSLLTFNTEAFF. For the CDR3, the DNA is TGTGCCAGCAGCTTACTGACTTTTAACACTGAAGCTTTCTTT.

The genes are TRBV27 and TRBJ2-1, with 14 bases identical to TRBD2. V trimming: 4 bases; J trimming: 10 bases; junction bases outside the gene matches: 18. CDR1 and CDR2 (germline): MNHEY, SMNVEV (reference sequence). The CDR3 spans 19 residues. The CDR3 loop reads CASSYEGLAGANFAREQFF. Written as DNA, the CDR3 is TGTGCCAGCAGTTACGAGGGACTAGCGGGAGCCAACTTCGCGAGGGAGCAGTTCTTC.

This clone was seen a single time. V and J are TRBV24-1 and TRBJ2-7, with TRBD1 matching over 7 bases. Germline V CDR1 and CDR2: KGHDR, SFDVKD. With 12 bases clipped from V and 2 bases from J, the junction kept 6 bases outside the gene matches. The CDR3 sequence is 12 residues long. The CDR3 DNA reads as TGTGCCGCCGGGACAGATCCCTACGAGCAGTACTTC. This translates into CAAGTDPYEQYF.

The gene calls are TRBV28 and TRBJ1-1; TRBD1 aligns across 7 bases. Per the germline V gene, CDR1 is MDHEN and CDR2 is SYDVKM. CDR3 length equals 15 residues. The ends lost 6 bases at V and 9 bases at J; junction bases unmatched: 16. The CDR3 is CASRLTNDREVQAFF. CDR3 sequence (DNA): TGTGCCAGCAGACTTACTAACGACAGGGAAGTTCAAGCTTTCTTT.

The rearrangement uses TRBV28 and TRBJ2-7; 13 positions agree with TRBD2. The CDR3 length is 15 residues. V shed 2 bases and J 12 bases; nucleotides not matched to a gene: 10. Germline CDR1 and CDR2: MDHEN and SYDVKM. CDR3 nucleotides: TGTGCCAGCAGTTTAAACCCCGGACTAGCGGGAGTTCTGTACTTC. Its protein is CASSLNPGLAGVLYF.

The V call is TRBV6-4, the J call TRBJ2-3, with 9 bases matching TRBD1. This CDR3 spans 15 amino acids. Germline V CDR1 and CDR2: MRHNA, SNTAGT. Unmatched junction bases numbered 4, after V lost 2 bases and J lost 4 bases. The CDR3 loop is CASSDTGTGSDTQYF. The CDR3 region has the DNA TGTGCCAGCAGTGACACCGGGACAGGGTCAGATACGCAGTATTTT.

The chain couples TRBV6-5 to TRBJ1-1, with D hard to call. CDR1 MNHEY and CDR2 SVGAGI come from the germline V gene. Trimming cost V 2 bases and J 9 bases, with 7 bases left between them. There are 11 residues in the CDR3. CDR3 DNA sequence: TGTGCCAGCAGTTACGGTAACAAAGCTTTCTTT. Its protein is CASSYGNKAFF.

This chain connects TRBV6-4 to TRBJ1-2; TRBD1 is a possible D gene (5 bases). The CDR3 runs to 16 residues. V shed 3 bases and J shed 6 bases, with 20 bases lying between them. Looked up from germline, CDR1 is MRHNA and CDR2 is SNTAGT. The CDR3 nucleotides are TGTGCCAGCAGTGAGGATAGGGACTCCCAAGGGAATGGCTACACCTTC. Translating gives CASSEDRDSQGNGYTF.

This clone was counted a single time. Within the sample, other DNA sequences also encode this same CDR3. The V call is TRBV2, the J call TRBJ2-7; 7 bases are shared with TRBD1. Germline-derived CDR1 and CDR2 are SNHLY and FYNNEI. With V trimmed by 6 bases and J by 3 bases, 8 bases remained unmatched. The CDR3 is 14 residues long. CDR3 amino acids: CASRPDRENYEQYF. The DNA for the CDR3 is TGTGCCAGCAGGCCCGACAGGGAGAACTACGAGCAGTACTTC.

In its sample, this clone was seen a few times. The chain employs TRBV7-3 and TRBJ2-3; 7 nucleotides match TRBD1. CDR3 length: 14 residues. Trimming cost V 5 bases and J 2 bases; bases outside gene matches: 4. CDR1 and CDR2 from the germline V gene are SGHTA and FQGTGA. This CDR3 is CASSGQASTDTQYF. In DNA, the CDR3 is TGTGCCAGCAGCGGACAGGCGTCCACAGATACGCAGTATTTT.

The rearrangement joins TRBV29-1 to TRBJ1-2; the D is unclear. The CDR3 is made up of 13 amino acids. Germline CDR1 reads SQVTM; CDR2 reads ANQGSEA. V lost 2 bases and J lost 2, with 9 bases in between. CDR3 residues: CSVEREPNYGYTF. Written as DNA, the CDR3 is TGCAGCGTTGAACGGGAACCCAACTATGGCTACACCTTC.

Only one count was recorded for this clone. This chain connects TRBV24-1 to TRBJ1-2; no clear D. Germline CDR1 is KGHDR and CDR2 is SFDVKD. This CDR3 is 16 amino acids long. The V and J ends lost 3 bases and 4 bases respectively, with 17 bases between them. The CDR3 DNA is TGTGCCACCAGTGATCCCGGGAGTAACGCCCTCTATGGCTACACCTTC. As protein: CATSDPGSNALYGYTF.

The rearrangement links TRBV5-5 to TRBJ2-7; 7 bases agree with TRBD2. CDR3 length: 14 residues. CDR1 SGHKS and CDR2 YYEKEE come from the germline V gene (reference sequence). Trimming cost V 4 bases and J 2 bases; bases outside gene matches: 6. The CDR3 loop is CASSPREAPYEQYF. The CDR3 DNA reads TGTGCCAGCAGCCCACGGGAGGCTCCCTACGAGCAGTACTTC.

The CDR3 DNA is TGTGCCAGCAGCCCTTTCCCGGTAGACTATGGCTACACCTTC. Amino acid sequence: CASSPFPVDYGYTF. This rearrangement joins TRBV14 to TRBJ1-2; no clear D gene. Germline-derived CDR1 and CDR2 are SGHDN and FVKESK. The CDR3 loop spans 14 amino acids. V lost 4 bases and J 3 bases, leaving 12 bases between the germline ends.

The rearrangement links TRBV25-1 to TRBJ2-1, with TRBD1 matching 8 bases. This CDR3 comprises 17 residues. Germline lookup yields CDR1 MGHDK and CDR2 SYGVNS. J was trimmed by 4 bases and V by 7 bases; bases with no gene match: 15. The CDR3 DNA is TGTGCCAGCAATACTTTGGGAGCCGGGACAGGTTACAATGAGCAGTTCTTC. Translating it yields CASNTLGAGTGYNEQFF.

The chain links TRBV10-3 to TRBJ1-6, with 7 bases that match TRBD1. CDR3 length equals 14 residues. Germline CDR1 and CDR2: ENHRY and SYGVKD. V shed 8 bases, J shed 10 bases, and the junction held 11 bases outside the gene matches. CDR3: CAIWGGRGLSPLHF. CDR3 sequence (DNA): TGTGCCATCTGGGGAGGCAGGGGGTTGTCACCCCTCCACTTT.